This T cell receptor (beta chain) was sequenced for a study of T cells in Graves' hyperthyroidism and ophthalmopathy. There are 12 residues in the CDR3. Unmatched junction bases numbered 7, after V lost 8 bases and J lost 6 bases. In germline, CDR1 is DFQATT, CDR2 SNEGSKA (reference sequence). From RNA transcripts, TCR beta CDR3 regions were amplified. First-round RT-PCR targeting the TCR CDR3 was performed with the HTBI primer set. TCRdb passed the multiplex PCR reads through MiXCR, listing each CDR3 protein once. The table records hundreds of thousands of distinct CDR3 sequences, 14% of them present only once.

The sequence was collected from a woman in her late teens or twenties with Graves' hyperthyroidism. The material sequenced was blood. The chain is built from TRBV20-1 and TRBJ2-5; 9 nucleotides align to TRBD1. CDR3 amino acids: CSSWDREKTQYF. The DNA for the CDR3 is TGCAGTTCCTGGGACAGGGAAAAGACCCAGTACTTC.